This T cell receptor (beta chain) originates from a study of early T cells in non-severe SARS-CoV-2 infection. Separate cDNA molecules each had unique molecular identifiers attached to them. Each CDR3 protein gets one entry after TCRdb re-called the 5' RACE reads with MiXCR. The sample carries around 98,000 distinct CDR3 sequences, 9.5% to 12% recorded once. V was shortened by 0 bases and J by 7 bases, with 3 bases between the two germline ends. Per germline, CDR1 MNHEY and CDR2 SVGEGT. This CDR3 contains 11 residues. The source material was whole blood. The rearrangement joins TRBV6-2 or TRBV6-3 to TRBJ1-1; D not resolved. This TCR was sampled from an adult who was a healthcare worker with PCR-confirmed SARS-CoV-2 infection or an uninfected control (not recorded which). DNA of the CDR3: TGTGCCAGCAGTTACTCGAATGAAGCTTTCTTT. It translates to CASSYSNEAFF.